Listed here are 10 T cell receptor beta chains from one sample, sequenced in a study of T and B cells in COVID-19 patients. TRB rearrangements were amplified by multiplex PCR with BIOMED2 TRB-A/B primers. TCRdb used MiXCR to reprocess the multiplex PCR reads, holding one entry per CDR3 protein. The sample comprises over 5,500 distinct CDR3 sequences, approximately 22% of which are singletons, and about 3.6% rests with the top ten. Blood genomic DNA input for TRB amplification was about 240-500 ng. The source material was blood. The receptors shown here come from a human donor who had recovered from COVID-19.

The CDR3 DNA is TGTGCCACCAGTGAAACAGGGGGGAACACCGGGGAGCTGTTTTTT. It is translated as CATSETGGNTGELFF. This chain uses TRBV24-1 with TRBJ2-2, with 8 bases identical to TRBD1. Germline CDR1 reads KGHDR; CDR2 reads SFDVKD. The CDR3 length is 15 residues. Losses at the gene ends were 4 bases for V and 1 base for J; bases not matched to a gene: 1.

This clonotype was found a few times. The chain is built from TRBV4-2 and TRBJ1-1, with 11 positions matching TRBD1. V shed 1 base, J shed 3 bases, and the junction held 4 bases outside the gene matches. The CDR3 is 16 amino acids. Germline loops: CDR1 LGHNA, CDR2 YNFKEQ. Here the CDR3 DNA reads TGTGCCAGCAGCCAAGGGGACAGGGGGAAGTACACTGAAGCTTTCTTT. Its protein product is CASSQGDRGKYTEAFF.

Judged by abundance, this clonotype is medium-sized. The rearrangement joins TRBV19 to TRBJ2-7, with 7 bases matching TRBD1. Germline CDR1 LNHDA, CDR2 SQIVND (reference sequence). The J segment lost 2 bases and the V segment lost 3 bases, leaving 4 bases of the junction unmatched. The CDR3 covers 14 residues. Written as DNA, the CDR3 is TGTGCCAGTAGTATCCTCGGACAGGCCTACGAGCAGTACTTC. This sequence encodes CASSILGQAYEQYF. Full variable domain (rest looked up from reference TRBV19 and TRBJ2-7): DGGITQSPKYLFRKEGQNVTLSCEQNLNHDAMYWYRQDPGQGLRLIYYSQIVNDFQKGDIAEGYSVSREKKESFPLTVTSAQKNPTAFYLCASSILGQAYEQYFGPGTRLTVT.

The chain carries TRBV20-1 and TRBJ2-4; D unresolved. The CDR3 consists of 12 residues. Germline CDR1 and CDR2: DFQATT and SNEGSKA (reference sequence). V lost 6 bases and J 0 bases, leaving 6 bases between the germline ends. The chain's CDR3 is CSARLAKNIQYF. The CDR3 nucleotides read TGCAGTGCCCGACTAGCCAAAAACATTCAGTACTTC.

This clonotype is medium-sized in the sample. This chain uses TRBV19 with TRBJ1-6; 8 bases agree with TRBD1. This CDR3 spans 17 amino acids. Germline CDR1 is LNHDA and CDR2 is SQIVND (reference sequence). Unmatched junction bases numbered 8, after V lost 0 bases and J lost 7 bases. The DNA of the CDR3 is TGTGCCAGTAGTATAGATCTCTTTCGACAGGGGAATTCACCCCTCCACTTT. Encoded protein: CASSIDLFRQGNSPLHF.

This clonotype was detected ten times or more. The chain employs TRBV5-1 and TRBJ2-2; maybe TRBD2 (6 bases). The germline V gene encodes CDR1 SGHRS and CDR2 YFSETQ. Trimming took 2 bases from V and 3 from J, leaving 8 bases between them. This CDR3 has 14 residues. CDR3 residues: CASSFGGDTGELFF. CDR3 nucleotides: TGCGCCAGCAGCTTCGGCGGGGACACCGGGGAGCTGTTTTTT.

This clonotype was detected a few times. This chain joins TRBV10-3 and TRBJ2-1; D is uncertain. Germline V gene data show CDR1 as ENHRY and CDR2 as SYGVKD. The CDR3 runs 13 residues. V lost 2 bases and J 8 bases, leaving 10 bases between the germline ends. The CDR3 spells CAISEDKIYEQFF. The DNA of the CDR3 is TGTGCCATCAGTGAGGACAAGATTTATGAGCAGTTCTTC.

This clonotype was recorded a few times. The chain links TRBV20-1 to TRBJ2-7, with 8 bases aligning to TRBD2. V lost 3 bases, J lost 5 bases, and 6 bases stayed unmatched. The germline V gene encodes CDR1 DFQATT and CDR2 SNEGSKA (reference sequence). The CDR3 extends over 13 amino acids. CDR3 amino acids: CSASPGGANEQYF. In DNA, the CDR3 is TGCAGTGCTAGTCCCGGGGGGGCCAACGAGCAGTACTTC.

CDR3 sequence reads: CASSEARTGSYGYTF. The CDR3 DNA is TGTGCCAGCAGTGAAGCGAGGACAGGGAGCTATGGCTACACCTTC. This chain joins TRBV6-1 and TRBJ1-2, with 8 bases matching TRBD1. V dropped 0 bases and J dropped 4; count of bases not matched to a gene: 4. The V gene's germline CDR1 is MNHNS and CDR2 SASEGT. The CDR3 consists of 15 residues.

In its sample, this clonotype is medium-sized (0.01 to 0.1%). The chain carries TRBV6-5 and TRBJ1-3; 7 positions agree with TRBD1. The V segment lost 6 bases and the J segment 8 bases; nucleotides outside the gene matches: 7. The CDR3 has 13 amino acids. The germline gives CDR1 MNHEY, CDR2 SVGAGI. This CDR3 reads CASRSTGLDTIYF. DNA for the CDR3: TGTGCCAGCAGGTCGACAGGGCTGGACACCATATATTTT.